This is a list of T cell receptor beta chains from one sample in a study of shared clonotypes between healthy human individuals. Here immunoSEQ multiplex PCR was the method, and the copy in TCRdb shows in-frame clones only, minus some. In the table there are approximately 1,000,000 clones, 60% to 80% of which are singletons. The material sequenced was memory CD4+ T cells from PBMCs. The receptors derive from a man aged 18 to 35 in good health. Some clones in this sample may be carry-over from other donors' samples. Both conserved end residues are trimmed from each CDR3.

ASRPGTAETQY TRBV5-1
ASSLEDYGYT TRBV5-4
ATSRGFGTLGEQY TRBV15
ATSYGNSQETQY TRBV15
ASSLQDRGFPEAF TRBV28
ASSVTSGSTGELF TRBV10-2
ASSFSSGRGETQY TRBV11-2
ASRDSDRRDTEAF TRBV6-4
ASRDSGRYLPTTGANVLT TRBV6-4
ASSPPVQRSYGYT TRBV28
ASSRTSGEETQY TRBV9
ASRATQGAVGTQY TRBV7-9
ASSLVLRGLETQY TRBV5-6
ASSIPGTGLYEQY TRBV19
ASSLQEGEAF TRBV5-1
ASSGASTDTQY TRBV28
ASSRDSATDTQY TRBV4-3
ASSPHQETQY TRBV18
SVDRSTDTQY TRBV29-1
ASSPQGAGDGIQY TRBV5-4
ASSSGQVGNQPQH TRBV7-2
ASSLDSNQPQH TRBV18
ASSLTGLRTYEQY TRBV28
ASSLSRVRVGEETQY TRBV11-2
ASSSGGTDHNEQF TRBV7-9
ASRGTAANYGYT TRBV5-1
ASMVGRTDTQY TRBV28
SVVTGSEKLF TRBV29-1
ASSPDFSYNEQF TRBV6-4
ASSYNRGGNQPQH TRBV6-6
ASSLYPAGQGGDTQY TRBV5-1
ASSPPWRPSYGYT TRBV4-1
ASSRRGLTNEKLF TRBV5-6
ASSFTGNTEAF TRBV25-1
ASSSPPGQGEYEQY TRBV5-1
ASSPLGWYGYT TRBV7-9
SAFSTDTQY TRBV20-1
AISESREYEQY TRBV10-3
ASSFRGTQY TRBV27
ASSLMGFAGGSTDTQY TRBV7-3
ASSSKDRLGLEQY TRBV6-6
ASSQDYRGGLYSNQPQH TRBV4-1
SVEGSSATDTQY TRBV29-1
ASSPRVPGTGNTEAF TRBV18
ASSRLAKANTGELF TRBV5-1
ASRRTERFYEQY TRBV28
ASSLQGEGTEKLF TRBV4-3
ASSLQENTEAF TRBV18
ASSSRTSGSSGTDTQY TRBV19
ASGLAGTSSYEQY TRBV12-5
ASSPTTVNEKLF TRBV27